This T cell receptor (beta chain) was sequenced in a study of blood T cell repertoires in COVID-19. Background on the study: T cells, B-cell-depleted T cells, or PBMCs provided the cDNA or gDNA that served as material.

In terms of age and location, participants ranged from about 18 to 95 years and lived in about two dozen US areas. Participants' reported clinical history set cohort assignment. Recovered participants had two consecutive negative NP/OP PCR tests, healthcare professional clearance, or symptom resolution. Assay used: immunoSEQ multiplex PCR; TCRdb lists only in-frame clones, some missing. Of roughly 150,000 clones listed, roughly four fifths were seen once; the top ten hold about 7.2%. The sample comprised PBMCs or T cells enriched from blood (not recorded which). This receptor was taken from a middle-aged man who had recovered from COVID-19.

The CDR3 bases are TGTGCCAGCAGCTCCCCCCTGAGACTTGAAACCTACGAGCAGTACTTC. The encoded protein is CASSSPLRLETYEQYF. The J gene is TRBJ2-7, the V gene TRBV5-6, with no clear D. V shed 3 bases and J shed 2 bases, with 18 bases lying between them. The germline CDR1 and CDR2 sequences are SGHDT and YYEEEE. The CDR3 has 16 residues.